This entry features one T cell receptor beta chain sequence. The antigen remains undetermined. This sample is part of a study of cytomegalovirus exposure and HLA in healthy donors. The primer mix had 60 Vbeta and 13 Jbeta primers. The protocol was immunoSEQ multiplex PCR, while the TCRdb copy is restricted to in-frame clones and leaves out a portion. The sample consists of some 200,000 clones, approximately 80% of them appearing once. Study findings and constraints: Cytomegalovirus status was reportedly diagnosed by the classifier with high specificity and sensitivity. Evidence from a later analysis indicated that most CMV-associated TCR beta chains looked HLA-restricted.

The source of this sequence is a woman between 50 and 59 years old in good health and CMV-seronegative. Source material: PBMCs.

Written as DNA, the CDR3 is TGCAGCGTTGAAGGGTTGATATCAGCGCCGTATGGCTACACCTTC. This encodes CSVEGLISAPYGYTF. V usage is TRBV29-1 and J usage is TRBJ1-2, with no clear D. Germline CDR1 reads SQVTM; CDR2 reads ANQGSEA. Trimming pared 1 base from V and 5 bases from J, leaving 17 bases between. The CDR3 has 15 amino acids.